This T cell receptor (beta chain) was recovered during a study of blood T cell repertoires in COVID-19. Overall study: T cells, B-cell-depleted T cells, or PBMCs supplied cDNA or gDNA.

Seattle-derived patients entered the study during active infection and were followed longitudinally. Germline CDR1 SGHDT, CDR2 YYEEEE. The CDR3 sequence is 12 residues long. V lost 0 bases and J 6 bases, leaving 6 bases between the germline ends. Produced via immunoSEQ multiplex PCR; TCRdb's table is partial and in-frame only. The data hold 200,000 to 250,000 clones, with about 87% observed a single time. This clone was detected once. The origin of this receptor is a man aged 30 to 45 with COVID-19, enrolled during active disease. The J gene is TRBJ1-1, the V gene TRBV5-6; no clear D. Input material: peripheral blood. The CDR3 DNA follows: TGTGCCAGCAGCTTGGGCGAGGCTGAAGCTTTCTTT. Its translation is CASSLGEAEAFF. Based on the CDR3 plus reference TRBV5-6 and TRBJ1-1, the full variable domain is DAGVTQSPTHLIKTRGQQVTLRCSPKSGHDTVSWYQQALGQGPQFIFQYYEEEERQRGNFPDRFSGHQFPNYSSELNVNALLLGDSALYLCASSLGEAEAFFGQGTRLTVV.